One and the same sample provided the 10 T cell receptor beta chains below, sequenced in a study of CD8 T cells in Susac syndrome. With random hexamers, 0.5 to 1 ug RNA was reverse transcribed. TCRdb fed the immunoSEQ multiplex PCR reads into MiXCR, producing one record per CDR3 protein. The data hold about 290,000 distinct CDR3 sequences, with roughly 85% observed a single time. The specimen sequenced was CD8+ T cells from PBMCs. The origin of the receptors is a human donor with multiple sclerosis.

CDR3 sequence: CASSQVLQGGYEQYF. Written as DNA, the CDR3 is TGCGCCAGCAGCCAAGTATTACAGGGCGGTTACGAGCAGTACTTC. V gene TRBV4-3 combines with J gene TRBJ2-7; a weak D match, TRBD1 (6 bases). V lost 1 base, J lost 4 bases, and 14 bases lay in between. CDR3 length: 15 amino acids. Germline CDR1 LGHNA, CDR2 YSLEER.

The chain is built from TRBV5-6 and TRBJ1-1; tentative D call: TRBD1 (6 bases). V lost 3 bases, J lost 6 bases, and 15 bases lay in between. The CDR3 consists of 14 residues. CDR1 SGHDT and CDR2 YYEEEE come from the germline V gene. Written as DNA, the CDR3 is TGTGCCAGCAGCTGGCTGGACAGCGCCCCTGAAGCTTTCTTT. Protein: CASSWLDSAPEAFF.

The chain's CDR3 is CASTPSGYSNQPQHF. For the CDR3, the DNA is TGTGCCAGCACCCCGTCGGGGTATAGCAATCAGCCCCAGCATTTT. The chain links TRBV28 to TRBJ1-5, with D hard to call. The germline CDR1 and CDR2 sequences are MDHEN and SYDVKM. With 7 bases removed from V and 0 bases from J, the gap between germline ends came to 13 bases. This CDR3 contains 15 residues. Full variable domain (rest looked up from reference TRBV28 and TRBJ1-5): DVKVTQSSRYLVKRTGEKVFLECVQDMDHENMFWYRQDPGLGLRLIYFSYDVKMKEKGDIPEGYSVSREKKERFSLILESASTNQTSMYLCASTPSGYSNQPQHFGDGTRLSIL.

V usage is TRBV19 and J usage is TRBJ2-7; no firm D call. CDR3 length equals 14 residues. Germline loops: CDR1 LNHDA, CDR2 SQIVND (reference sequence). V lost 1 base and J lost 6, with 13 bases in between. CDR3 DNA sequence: TGTGCCAGTAGTATAGGACAAGGCCCTAGCGAGCAGTACTTC. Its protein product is CASSIGQGPSEQYF.

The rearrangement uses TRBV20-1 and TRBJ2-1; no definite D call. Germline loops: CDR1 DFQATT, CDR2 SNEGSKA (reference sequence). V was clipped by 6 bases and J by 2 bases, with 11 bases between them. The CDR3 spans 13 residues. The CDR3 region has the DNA TGCAGTGCCACCCGCTCCACCTACAATGAGCAGTTCTTC. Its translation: CSATRSTYNEQFF.

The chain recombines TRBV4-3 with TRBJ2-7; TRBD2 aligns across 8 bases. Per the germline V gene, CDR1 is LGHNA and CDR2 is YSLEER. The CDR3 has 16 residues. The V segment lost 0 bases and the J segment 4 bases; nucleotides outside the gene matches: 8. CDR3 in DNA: TGCGCCAGCAGCCAAGACCTGGGGACTAGTAGATACGAGCAGTACTTC. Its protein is CASSQDLGTSRYEQYF.

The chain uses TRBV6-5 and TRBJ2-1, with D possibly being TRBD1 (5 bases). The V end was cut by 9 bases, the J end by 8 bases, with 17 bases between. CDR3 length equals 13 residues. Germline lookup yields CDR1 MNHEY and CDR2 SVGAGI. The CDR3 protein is CASPQGYQDEQFF. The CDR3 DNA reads TGTGCCAGTCCCCAGGGCTATCAGGATGAGCAGTTCTTC.

DNA for the CDR3: TGCAGTGCTCAAACTAGCGGGAGGGCGGCGTACGAGCAGTACTTC. This gives the protein CSAQTSGRAAYEQYF. V usage is TRBV20-1 and J usage is TRBJ2-7, with 13 positions matching TRBD2. V trimming: 5 bases; J trimming: 4 bases; junction bases outside the gene matches: 8. Germline values: CDR1 DFQATT, CDR2 SNEGSKA (reference sequence). This CDR3 region has 15 residues.

CDR3 loop: CASRLPPLVAGGDADTQYF. CDR3 sequence (DNA): TGTGCAAGTCGCTTACCTCCCCTGGTGGCGGGAGGGGACGCAGATACGCAGTATTTT. The chain employs TRBV12-2 and TRBJ2-3; TRBD2 is the table's D call and was not checked against the DNA. TRBV12-2 is a known pseudogene. The CDR3 is 19 residues long.

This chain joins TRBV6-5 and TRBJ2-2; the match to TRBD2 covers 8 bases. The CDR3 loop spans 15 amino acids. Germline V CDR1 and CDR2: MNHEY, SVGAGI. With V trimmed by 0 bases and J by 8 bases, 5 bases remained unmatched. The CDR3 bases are TGTGCCAGCAGTTACTCCGGGACTAGTCCTGGGGAGCTGTTTTTT. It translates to CASSYSGTSPGELFF.